These 30 T cell receptor beta chains were sequenced from one sample in a study of T cells after yellow fever vaccination. MiXCR, run by TCRdb on the 5' RACE reads, gives a single entry per CDR3 protein. This sample has 300,000 or so distinct CDR3 sequences, with 8% to 9.5% found just once. This sample comprised PBMCs, obtained 35 to 50 days after the first yellow fever vaccination. The receptors here all came from a young man who received the YFV17D yellow fever vaccine.

The V call is TRBV20-1, the J call TRBJ2-2; weak D call: TRBD1 (5 bases). The CDR3 contains 14 residues. The V end was cut by 3 bases, the J end by 2 bases, with 10 bases between. Looked up from germline, CDR1 is DFQATT and CDR2 is SNEGSKA (reference sequence). The CDR3 bases are TGCAGTGCTAGGAGCACAGGAAACACCGGGGAGCTGTTTTTT. Residues: CSARSTGNTGELFF.

This clonotype turned up a few times. The chain combines TRBV3-1 with TRBJ2-6; D may be TRBD2 (6 bases). V dropped 5 bases and J dropped 0 bases, with 11 bases sitting between them. In germline, CDR1 is LGHDT, CDR2 YNNKEL (reference sequence). The CDR3 extends over 16 amino acids. For the CDR3, the DNA is TGTGCCAGCAGCAGGGACTCCCACTCTGGGGCCAACGTCCTGACTTTC. Residues: CASSRDSHSGANVLTF.

The chain joins TRBV5-1 to TRBJ2-3; D is ambiguous. The CDR3 sequence is 15 residues long. Deletions cut 4 bases from V and 1 base from J, with 13 bases between. Germline-derived CDR1 and CDR2 are SGHRS and YFSETQ. The CDR3 DNA reads TGCGCCAGCAGCCCCCTAATAGGTGGCACAGATACGCAGTATTTT. Its protein is CASSPLIGGTDTQYF.

This clonotype was observed at least ten times. The chain has TRBV19 and TRBJ2-1, with 9 bases identical to TRBD2. J was trimmed by 4 bases and V by 5 bases; bases with no gene match: 9. CDR3 length: 16 amino acids. CDR1 and CDR2 (germline): LNHDA, SQIVND (reference sequence). The CDR3 sequence: CASSYLLAGQYNEQFF. The CDR3 DNA reads as TGTGCCAGTAGTTATTTACTAGCGGGCCAATACAATGAGCAGTTCTTC.

The chain couples TRBV20-1 to TRBJ2-1, with 10 bases fitting TRBD1. The junction had 13 bases not matched to a gene; V was cut back by 5 bases and J by 9 bases. CDR1 is DFQATT, CDR2 SNEGSKA, per germline (reference sequence). The CDR3 is 15 amino acids. CDR3 sequence reads: CSAARQGAGSGEQFF. DNA for the CDR3: TGCAGTGCTGCTCGACAGGGGGCCGGGTCGGGTGAGCAGTTCTTC.

The chain carries TRBV20-1 and TRBJ2-5, with 10 bases that match TRBD2. CDR1 DFQATT and CDR2 SNEGSKA come from the germline V gene (reference sequence). V lost 1 base and J lost 7; bases outside the gene matches: 9. The CDR3 spans 15 residues. The CDR3 DNA sequence: TGCAGTGCTAGAGGCGAAGCGGGGGGGCCCCGGACCCAGTACTTC. This translates into CSARGEAGGPRTQYF.

The chain is built from TRBV6-1 and TRBJ1-6; 7 bases agree with TRBD1. Germline CDR1 and CDR2: MNHNS and SASEGT. This CDR3 comprises 15 residues. The trim removed 3 bases at V and 7 bases at J, leaving 6 bases unmatched. The CDR3: CASSDRGGVNSPLHF. CDR3 nucleotide sequence: TGTGCCAGCAGTGACAGGGGGGGCGTGAATTCACCCCTCCACTTT.

This clonotype was observed a few times. This rearrangement joins TRBV7-9 to TRBJ1-2; no definite D call. The length of the CDR3 is 14 residues. V dropped 0 bases and J dropped 5 bases, with 10 bases sitting between them. In germline, CDR1 is SEHNR, CDR2 FQNEAQ (reference sequence). The CDR3 sequence: CASSLAGSVYGYTF. CDR3 coding DNA: TGTGCCAGCAGCTTAGCCGGGTCAGTGTATGGCTACACCTTC.

This clonotype appeared a few times. The genes are TRBV12-3 or TRBV12-4 and TRBJ1-2, with 8 bases identical to TRBD1. The length of the CDR3 is 14 residues. V shed 3 bases and J 6 bases; nucleotides not matched to a gene: 6. The CDR3 sequence: CASSFRDRGDGYTF. The CDR3 DNA is TGTGCCAGCAGTTTTCGAGACAGGGGAGATGGCTACACCTTC.

The V call is TRBV28, the J call TRBJ1-6; D is possibly TRBD1 (6 bases). Trimming removed 2 bases from V and 9 bases from J, with 14 bases in between. The germline gives CDR1 MDHEN, CDR2 SYDVKM. The CDR3 is 15 amino acids. The chain's CDR3 is CASSLPRTAFSPLHF. CDR3 sequence (DNA): TGTGCCAGCAGTTTACCAAGGACAGCCTTTTCACCCCTCCACTTT.

The chain joins TRBV11-2 to TRBJ2-1, with 10 nucleotides matching TRBD2. Trimming at V came to 1 base and at J to 7 bases, leaving 7 bases not matched to a gene. The germline gives CDR1 SGHAT, CDR2 FQNNGV. The CDR3 extends over 16 amino acids. The CDR3 loop reads CASSLGPLAGENEQFF. The CDR3 nucleotides read TGTGCCAGCAGCTTAGGGCCTCTAGCGGGGGAAAATGAGCAGTTCTTC.

On this clonotype itself: Being one base from a much bigger clone, this may be a read error. The rearrangement links TRBV2 to TRBJ2-2; 7 nucleotides match TRBD1. Per the germline V gene, CDR1 is SNHLY and CDR2 is FYNNEI. CDR3 length equals 13 residues. Trimming at V came to 5 bases and at J to 4 bases, leaving 1 base not matched to a gene. CDR3 residues: CASSTGVTGELFF. CDR3 bases: TGTGCCAGCAGTACAGGGGTCACCGGGGAGCTGTTTTTT.

The sample holds a few counts of this clonotype. The gene calls are TRBV2 and TRBJ2-6, with no clear D. Per the germline V gene, CDR1 is SNHLY and CDR2 is FYNNEI. Trimming removed 5 bases at V and 4 bases at J, with 15 bases between. The CDR3 runs 16 residues. The CDR3 spells CASSRSRFAGANVLTF. Written as DNA, the CDR3 is TGTGCCAGCAGTCGGAGCAGGTTTGCGGGGGCCAACGTCCTGACTTTC.

There are many counts of this clonotype. This chain uses TRBV11-1 with TRBJ2-1; a possible D gene is TRBD2 (5 bases). V was trimmed by 4 bases and J by 5 bases, leaving 9 bases between them. The CDR3 has 13 residues. The V gene's germline CDR1 is SGHAT and CDR2 FQDESV (reference sequence). This CDR3 reads CASSSPGNNEQFF. CDR3 in DNA: TGTGCCAGCAGCTCCCCGGGGAACAATGAGCAGTTCTTC.

The CDR3: CASSSGLPSYEQYV. In nucleotides, the CDR3 is TGTGCCAGCAGTTCGGGACTACCCTCCTACGAGCAGTACGTC. The rearrangement uses TRBV6-9 and TRBJ2-7; 7 nucleotides align to TRBD2. Trimming removed 4 bases from V and 0 bases from J; junction bases left unmatched: 3. The V gene's germline CDR1 is MNHGY and CDR2 SVAAGI. The CDR3 is 14 residues long.

This clonotype was counted a few times. J is TRBJ2-3 and V is TRBV5-1, with D uncertain. This CDR3 has 14 amino acids. Trimming stripped 0 bases from V and 1 base from J, with 6 bases between. Germline-derived CDR1 and CDR2 are SGHRS and YFSETQ. The CDR3 DNA sequence: TGCGCCAGCAGCTTGGGCTGGCGCACAGATACGCAGTATTTT. It is translated as CASSLGWRTDTQYF.

V and J are TRBV7-2 and TRBJ1-6; the match to TRBD1 covers 8 bases. CDR1 and CDR2 (germline): SGHTA, FQGNSA. This CDR3 has 15 residues. V dropped 5 bases and J dropped 7; count of bases not matched to a gene: 7. CDR3 bases: TGTGCCAGCAGCCCACCCAGGGGGCACAATTCACCCCTCCACTTT. This codes for CASSPPRGHNSPLHF.

This sequence joins TRBV5-1 and TRBJ2-6, with a possible D match to TRBD2 (6 bases). In germline, CDR1 is SGHRS, CDR2 YFSETQ. V was clipped by 4 bases and J by 4 bases, with 12 bases between them. The CDR3 sequence is 15 residues long. CDR3 in DNA: TGCGCCAGCAGCCCGGGGGTATTGGGGGCCAACGTCCTGACTTTC. Translating gives CASSPGVLGANVLTF. Complete variable domain (other parts from reference TRBV5-1 and TRBJ2-6): KAGVTQTPRYLIKTRGQQVTLSCSPISGHRSVSWYQQTPGQGLQFLFEYFSETQRNKGNFPGRFSGRQFSNSRSEMNVSTLELGDSALYLCASSPGVLGANVLTFGAGSRLTVL.

This clonotype was seen repeatedly, ten times or more. V gene TRBV7-3 combines with J gene TRBJ2-2; D gene unclear. Trimming stripped 1 base from V and 1 base from J, with 4 bases between. Germline-derived CDR1 and CDR2 are SGHTA and FQGTGA. The CDR3 sequence is 14 residues long. CDR3 sequence: CASSLSRNTGELFF. In DNA form, the CDR3 reads TGTGCCAGCAGCTTAAGCAGGAACACCGGGGAGCTGTTTTTT.

The chain recombines TRBV27 with TRBJ2-3, with 7 bases identical to TRBD2. J gave up 0 bases and V 5 bases, and 8 bases lay outside the gene matches. The CDR3 is 16 residues long. The germline V gene has CDR1 MNHEY and CDR2 SMNVEV (reference sequence). The CDR3 loop is CASSPHPSGSTDTQYF. The CDR3 DNA reads as TGTGCCAGCAGTCCGCACCCTAGCGGAAGCACAGATACGCAGTATTTT.

This clonotype was seen a handful of times. The chain recombines TRBV10-3 with TRBJ1-3, with 8 bases lining up with TRBD1. CDR1 is ENHRY, CDR2 SYGVKD, per germline. The CDR3 totals 13 residues. V lost 3 bases to trimming and J lost 7 bases; unmatched junction nucleotides: 2. The CDR3 loop is CAISERQGNTIYF. The CDR3 nucleotides are TGTGCCATCAGTGAAAGACAGGGGAACACCATATATTTT.

As for this clonotype: This may come from a read error, since a much larger clone is one base off. This CDR3 reads CASSLGGRTGDTGELLF. CDR3 sequence (DNA): TGTGCCAGCAGCTTGGGAGGTCGGACAGGGGACACCGGGGAGCTGTTATTT. The chain uses TRBV5-5 and TRBJ2-2, with 9 bases aligning to TRBD1. This CDR3 has 17 residues. CDR1 is SGHKS, CDR2 YYEKEE, per germline (reference sequence).

This chain links TRBV5-4 with TRBJ1-2; 8 nucleotides agree with TRBD1. Germline lookup yields CDR1 SGHNT and CDR2 YYREEE (reference sequence). Losses at the gene ends were 6 bases for V and 8 bases for J; bases not matched to a gene: 9. The CDR3 is 13 residues long. CDR3 region: CASNPDRVKGYTF. In DNA form, the CDR3 reads TGTGCCAGCAACCCGGACAGGGTGAAGGGCTACACCTTC. The complete variable domain, with remaining parts taken from reference TRBV5-4 and TRBJ1-2, reads ETGVTQSPTHLIKTRGQQVTLRCSSQSGHNTVSWYQQALGQGPQFIFQYYREEENGRGNFPPRFSGLQFPNYSSELNVNALELDDSALYLCASNPDRVKGYTFGSGTRLTVV.

This clonotype has a handful of counts. This chain joins TRBV7-2 and TRBJ2-2, with a tentative D call TRBD2 (6 bases). V lost 5 bases and J lost 4, with 17 bases in between. CDR3 length equals 16 residues. The germline V gene encodes CDR1 SGHTA and CDR2 FQGNSA. This CDR3 reads CASSPGSSVVTGELFF. The CDR3 nucleotides read TGTGCCAGCAGCCCAGGATCTAGCGTGGTCACCGGGGAGCTGTTTTTT.

In this sample, this clonotype turned up a few times. The CDR3 here is CASSQRSGQMGYTF. The CDR3 nucleotides read TGTGCCAGTAGTCAGAGGTCCGGACAAATGGGCTACACCTTC. The chain has TRBV19 and TRBJ1-2, with TRBD1 as a possible D gene (5 bases). Germline values: CDR1 LNHDA, CDR2 SQIVND (reference sequence). V lost 5 bases and J 8 bases, leaving 18 bases between the germline ends. This CDR3 is 14 amino acids long.

This clonotype was seen more than once but under ten times. The chain uses TRBV7-9 and TRBJ2-1; perhaps TRBD1 as D (5 bases). V lost 4 bases and J 10 bases, leaving 11 bases between the germline ends. Germline V gene sequence: CDR1 SEHNR, CDR2 FQNEAQ (reference sequence). The CDR3 runs 12 residues. For the CDR3, the DNA is TGTGCCAGCAGCTCCTGGTGGGGCGAGCAGTTCTTC. Amino acid sequence: CASSSWWGEQFF.

The chain joins TRBV6-6 to TRBJ2-1, with D hard to call. The germline V and J ends were trimmed by 6 bases and 6 bases, with 12 bases remaining between them. The CDR3 sequence is 13 residues long. The germline V gene has CDR1 MNHNY and CDR2 SVGAGI (reference sequence). The CDR3 nucleotides read TGTGCCAGCAGCCGATCTGATGCCAATGAGCAGTTCTTC. Translated: CASSRSDANEQFF.

A few counts support this clonotype. The chain recombines TRBV12-3 or TRBV12-4 with TRBJ1-2; 7 bases align to TRBD1. The CDR3 extends over 15 amino acids. After removal of 2 bases from V and 2 bases from J, the junction contained 5 bases not matched to a gene. CDR3 DNA sequence: TGTGCCAGCAGTTTAAGCATCAGGGGGAACTATGGCTACACCTTC. This codes for CASSLSIRGNYGYTF.

A few counts support this clonotype. This chain joins TRBV12-3 or TRBV12-4 and TRBJ2-5; D is unresolved. V lost 2 bases, J lost 4 bases, and 8 bases lay in between. The CDR3 sequence is 13 residues long. CDR3 nucleotides: TGTGCCAGCAGTTTAATAGAGCGAGAGACCCAGTACTTC. Its protein is CASSLIERETQYF.

This rearrangement joins TRBV11-2 to TRBJ2-5; the D gene could be TRBD1 or TRBD2 (6 bases each). This CDR3 is built from 22 residues. The germline V and J ends were trimmed by 2 bases and 4 bases, with 35 bases remaining between them. CDR1 and CDR2 from the germline V gene are SGHAT and FQNNGV. CDR3 amino acids: CASSLYYVGHRKRGKGGETQYF. CDR3 DNA sequence: TGTGCCAGCAGCTTATATTATGTGGGGCACAGAAAGAGAGGGAAGGGGGGAGAGACCCAGTACTTC.